This T cell receptor beta chain was retrieved from a study of long-term antiretroviral therapy in people with HIV. Regarding the study as a whole: Although diversity increased after ART, it remained lower than in transplant donor controls.

An immunoSEQ assay, version v3.0, was performed at survey level. Measured with immunoSEQ multiplex PCR; TCRdb has only the in-frame clones, and not every one. The table has around 16,000 clones, roughly 94% seen once; the top ten hold 4.6%. For this clone: Its antigen is unknown.

CDR3 length: 15 residues. CDR1 and CDR2 from the germline V gene are LNHNV and YYDKDF (reference sequence). V lost 2 bases, J lost 5 bases, and 16 bases lay in between. The starting material was unsorted PBMCs, obtained 6.4 years after starting antiretroviral therapy. The source of this sequence is a woman in her fifties or sixties with HIV. The chain recombines TRBV15 with TRBJ2-7; TRBD1 is a possible D gene (5 bases). CDR3: CATSRKTDITDEQYF. The CDR3 DNA reads as TGTGCCACCAGCAGAAAAACGGACATTACTGACGAGCAGTACTTC.